This T cell receptor beta chain was documented in a study of blood T cell repertoires in COVID-19. Study at large: Spain, Italy and the United States supplied samples that represented acute and convalescent COVID-19.

As originally analysed: It was from reference gene primer amplification that nucleated cell counts were estimated. Produced via immunoSEQ multiplex PCR; TCRdb's table is partial and in-frame only. V and J calls and clone size are copied from that table; D and trimming were computed from the DNA. The sample lists a few hundred thousand clones, around 90% occurring once. CDR3 size: 16 residues. In germline, CDR1 is LGHNA, CDR2 YNFKEQ. The J segment lost 3 bases and the V segment lost 3 bases, leaving 6 bases of the junction unmatched. The clonotype originates from a woman aged 25 to 39 who had recovered from COVID-19. Sample: PBMCs or T cells enriched from blood (not recorded which). The rearrangement uses TRBV4-2 and TRBJ1-4; 8 bases align to TRBD1. CDR3: CASSHRGQGPNEKLFF. CDR3 bases: TGTGCCAGCAGCCACCGCGGACAGGGCCCTAATGAAAAACTGTTTTTT.